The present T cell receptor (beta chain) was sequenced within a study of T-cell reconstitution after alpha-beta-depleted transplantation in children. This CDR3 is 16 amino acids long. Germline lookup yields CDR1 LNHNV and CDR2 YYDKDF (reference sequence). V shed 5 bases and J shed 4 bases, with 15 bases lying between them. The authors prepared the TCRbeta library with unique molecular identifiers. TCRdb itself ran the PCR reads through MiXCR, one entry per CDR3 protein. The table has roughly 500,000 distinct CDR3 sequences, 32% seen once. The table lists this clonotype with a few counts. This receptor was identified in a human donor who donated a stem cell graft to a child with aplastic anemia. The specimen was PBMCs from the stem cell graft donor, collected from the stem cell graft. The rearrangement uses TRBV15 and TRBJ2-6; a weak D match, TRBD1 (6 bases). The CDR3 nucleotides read TGTGCCACCAGCTACCTGGCAGGGACAGGGGCCAACGTCCTGACTTTC. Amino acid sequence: CATSYLAGTGANVLTF. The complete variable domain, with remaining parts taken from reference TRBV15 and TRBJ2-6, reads DAMVIQNPRYQVTQFGKPVTLSCSQTLNHNVMYWYQQKSSQAPKLLFHYYDKDFNNEADTPDNFQSRRPNTSFCFLDIRSPGLGDTAMYLCATSYLAGTGANVLTFGAGSRLTVL.